This TCR beta chain originates from a study of cytotoxic CD8 clonotypes in ibrutinib-treated CLL. V gave up 6 bases and J gave up 4 bases; unmatched junction bases: 4. CDR3 size: 13 residues. CDR1 is MNHEY, CDR2 SMNVEV, per germline (reference sequence). The table came from immunoSEQ multiplex PCR; TCRdb's copy has only in-frame clones and leaves some out. The sample consists of about 27,000 clones, more than 65% of them appearing once. The V and J genes are TRBV27 and TRBJ1-2; the match to TRBD1 covers 8 bases. Source: PBMCs, taken after 24 months of ibrutinib treatment. This receptor was obtained from a human donor with chronic lymphocytic leukemia. The CDR3 region has the DNA TGTGCCAGCAGAAAGGACAGGGTCTATGGCTACACCTTC. Translation: CASRKDRVYGYTF.